The 30 T cell receptor beta chains in this list originate from one sample, sequenced in a study of OX40 agonist ivuxolimab in advanced cancers. The method was immunoSEQ multiplex PCR; TCRdb's version includes in-frame clones alone and lacks a portion of them. The table has about 34,000 clones, roughly 80% seen once; the top ten hold about 2.5%. The sample here was CD4+ or CD8+ T cells sorted from blood, taken in a trial of the OX40 agonist ivuxolimab. Source of these receptors: an adult with an advanced solid tumor such as melanoma, head and neck, liver or kidney cancer.

The chain employs TRBV7-2 and TRBJ2-7; 9 bases align to TRBD2. The ends lost 5 bases at V and 10 bases at J; junction bases unmatched: 15. From germline, CDR1 is SGHTA and CDR2 FQGNSA. This CDR3 contains 15 residues. The CDR3 loop is CASSPNAARGGNQYF. The CDR3 coding sequence is TGTGCCAGCAGCCCGAACGCGGCGCGGGGGGGGAATCAGTACTTC.

This chain links TRBV28 with TRBJ2-5; 7 bases line up with TRBD2. Per the germline V gene, CDR1 is MDHEN and CDR2 is SYDVKM. The ends lost 3 bases at V and 1 base at J; junction bases unmatched: 11. CDR3 size: 17 residues. DNA of the CDR3: TGTGCCAGCAGTTTGTCCCAAGGGAGGGGAGGCCAAGAGACCCAGTACTTC. Translated: CASSLSQGRGGQETQYF.

The chain uses TRBV7-2 and TRBJ2-5; D is unresolved. CDR3 length equals 15 residues. The V end was cut by 1 base, the J end by 2 bases, with 11 bases between. Germline-derived CDR1 and CDR2 are SGHTA and FQGNSA. CDR3 sequence: CASSLVGAGQETQYF. As DNA, the CDR3 is TGTGCCAGCAGCTTAGTAGGCGCTGGGCAAGAGACCCAGTACTTC.

The J gene is TRBJ2-2, the V gene TRBV5-1, with 7 bases identical to TRBD1. The junction had 10 bases not matched to a gene; V was cut back by 0 bases and J by 5 bases. Germline V gene data show CDR1 as SGHRS and CDR2 as YFSETQ. This CDR3 contains 17 residues. The CDR3 is CASSLGDRGSGTGELFF. In DNA form, the CDR3 reads TGCGCCAGCAGCTTGGGGGACAGAGGGTCCGGAACCGGGGAGCTGTTTTTT.

This chain links TRBV7-8 with TRBJ2-1; D possibly corresponds to TRBD1 (5 bases). The CDR3 totals 15 residues. Germline CDR1 SGHVS, CDR2 FQNEAQ. V shed 3 bases and J shed 1 base, with 10 bases lying between them. The CDR3 region is CASSFQGSSYNEQFF. The CDR3 DNA is TGTGCCAGCAGCTTTCAGGGCTCTTCCTACAATGAGCAGTTCTTC.

This chain uses TRBV19 with TRBJ2-7, with D perhaps TRBD1 or TRBD2 (6 bases each). From germline, CDR1 is LNHDA and CDR2 SQIVND (reference sequence). CDR3 length equals 13 residues. V gave up 5 bases and J gave up 3 bases, with 11 bases separating them. CDR3 region: CASSRGGSYEQYF. CDR3 nucleotides: TGTGCCAGTAGTCGAGGGGGGAGCTACGAGCAGTACTTC.

The rearrangement uses TRBV5-1 and TRBJ1-2; 9 positions match TRBD1. Germline loops: CDR1 SGHRS, CDR2 YFSETQ. J gave up 4 bases and V 3 bases, and 7 bases lay outside the gene matches. The CDR3 contains 15 residues. The CDR3 loop reads CASSSTQGAGYGYTF. CDR3 DNA: TGCGCCAGCAGCTCCACACAGGGGGCTGGCTATGGCTACACCTTC.

V and J are TRBV5-6 and TRBJ2-7, with D possibly matching TRBD1 (6 bases). V was pared by 4 bases and J by 1 base, with 12 bases between. CDR1 SGHDT and CDR2 YYEEEE come from the germline V gene. The CDR3 extends over 14 amino acids. The CDR3 nucleotides are TGTGCCAGCAGCAGAAGGACAGTTTCCTACGAGCAGTACTTC. It translates to CASSRRTVSYEQYF. Looking up the rest from reference TRBV5-6 and TRBJ2-7 gives the full variable domain: DAGVTQSPTHLIKTRGQQVTLRCSPKSGHDTVSWYQQALGQGPQFIFQYYEEEERQRGNFPDRFSGHQFPNYSSELNVNALLLGDSALYLCASSRRTVSYEQYFGPGTRLTVT.

The gene calls are TRBV11-2 and TRBJ1-6, with 7 bases matching TRBD1. The CDR3 runs 15 residues. V was pared by 0 bases and J by 7 bases, with 3 bases of the junction left unmatched. CDR1 SGHAT and CDR2 FQNNGV come from the germline V gene. The CDR3 sequence: CASSLDYRGNSPLHF. The CDR3 DNA follows: TGTGCCAGCAGCTTAGATTACAGGGGAAATTCACCCCTCCACTTT.

J is TRBJ2-3 and V is TRBV5-3, with D possibly being TRBD2 (6 bases). TRBV5-3 is an open reading frame, and its role is uncertain. V lost 4 bases to trimming and J lost 1 base, with 16 bases between them. The CDR3 spans 16 residues. CDR3 in amino acids: CARSLTLATCTDTQYF. DNA of the CDR3: TGTGCCAGAAGCCTGACTCTAGCGACCTGCACAGATACGCAGTATTTT.

V gene TRBV28 combines with J gene TRBJ1-6; a weak D match, TRBD1 (5 bases). Trimming stripped 7 bases from V and 6 bases from J, with 16 bases between. The CDR3 length is 15 residues. Germline values: CDR1 MDHEN, CDR2 SYDVKM. CDR3 region: CASIKDTGFNSPLHF. The CDR3, as DNA: TGTGCCAGCATCAAGGACACGGGGTTTAATTCACCCCTCCACTTT. The entire variable domain, with the rest obtained from reference TRBV28 and TRBJ1-6, is as follows: DVKVTQSSRYLVKRTGEKVFLECVQDMDHENMFWYRQDPGLGLRLIYFSYDVKMKEKGDIPEGYSVSREKKERFSLILESASTNQTSMYLCASIKDTGFNSPLHFGNGTRLTVT.

The rearrangement uses TRBV4-3 and TRBJ2-7, with 9 bases matching TRBD1. Germline lookup yields CDR1 LGHNA and CDR2 YSLEER. The CDR3 has 16 amino acids. V gave up 5 bases and J gave up 3 bases; unmatched junction bases: 11. The CDR3 reads CASSLDVGQGGYEQYF. CDR3 bases: TGCGCCAGCAGCTTGGATGTGGGACAGGGCGGCTACGAGCAGTACTTC.

The genes are TRBV18 and TRBJ2-3; 9 bases match TRBD2. V shed 3 bases and J 4 bases; nucleotides not matched to a gene: 8. This CDR3 has 16 residues. Germline CDR1 and CDR2: KGHSH and LQKENI. The CDR3 protein is CASSPWRGGESDTQYF. CDR3 in DNA: TGTGCCAGCTCACCTTGGCGGGGGGGCGAGTCAGATACGCAGTATTTT.

The V and J genes are TRBV9 and TRBJ2-7, with 11 bases identical to TRBD2. With V trimmed by 2 bases and J by 3 bases, 4 bases remained unmatched. CDR1 is SGDLS, CDR2 YYNGEE, per germline. CDR3 size: 15 residues. This CDR3 is CASSVGTSGVYEQYF. The CDR3, as DNA: TGTGCCAGCAGCGTTGGGACTAGCGGAGTCTACGAGCAGTACTTC.

The sample holds a few counts of this clone. The chain recombines TRBV5-8 with TRBJ2-6, with D possibly being TRBD1 (5 bases). V was pared by 0 bases and J by 0 bases, with 10 bases between. The CDR3 has 17 amino acids. The germline CDR1 and CDR2 sequences are SGHTS and YDEGEE. CDR3 residues: CASSLARVTSGANVLTF. In nucleotides, the CDR3 is TGTGCCAGCAGCTTGGCCAGGGTAACCTCTGGGGCCAACGTCCTGACTTTC.

The rearrangement links TRBV5-1 to TRBJ2-6; possibly TRBD2 for D (5 bases). Germline values: CDR1 SGHRS, CDR2 YFSETQ. The V and J ends lost 2 bases and 2 bases respectively, with 14 bases between them. The length of the CDR3 is 17 residues. CDR3 sequence: CASSFSDSGAGANVLTF. The CDR3 DNA is TGCGCCAGCAGCTTCTCCGACTCCGGGGCTGGGGCCAACGTCCTGACTTTC.

The V and J genes are TRBV7-3 and TRBJ2-3, with 12 bases that match TRBD2. CDR1 and CDR2 (germline): SGHTA, FQGTGA. The CDR3 contains 15 residues. Trimming removed 3 bases from V and 8 bases from J; junction bases left unmatched: 6. CDR3 in amino acids: CASSFGLAGTGTQYF. In nucleotides, the CDR3 is TGTGCCAGCAGCTTCGGACTAGCGGGGACGGGTACGCAGTATTTT.

The chain recombines TRBV7-2 with TRBJ2-7; 8 bases line up with TRBD1. V lost 4 bases, J lost 3 bases, and 8 bases stayed unmatched. Germline CDR1 reads SGHTA; CDR2 reads FQGNSA. The CDR3 totals 15 residues. This CDR3 is CASSYGQGGYYEQYF. The CDR3 nucleotides read TGTGCCAGCAGCTACGGACAGGGTGGATACTACGAGCAGTACTTC.

This clone occurred once. J is TRBJ2-2 and V is TRBV7-3, with TRBD1 as a possible D gene (5 bases). V lost 5 bases, J lost 2 bases, and 15 bases lay in between. CDR1 and CDR2 (germline): SGHTA, FQGTGA. CDR3 length: 16 amino acids. This chain's CDR3 is CASSPGPGKNTGELFF. The CDR3 DNA follows: TGTGCCAGCAGCCCAGGGCCAGGGAAAAACACCGGGGAGCTGTTTTTT.

The genes are TRBV4-2 and TRBJ2-1; weak D call: TRBD1 (6 bases). V was trimmed by 0 bases and J by 10 bases, leaving 22 bases between them. This CDR3 has 17 residues. Germline CDR1 is LGHNA and CDR2 is YNFKEQ. CDR3 coding DNA: TGTGCCAGCAGCCAAGAGGACGCGGCAGGGGAAGCATGGGAGCAGTTCTTC. Translated, it gives CASSQEDAAGEAWEQFF.

V and J are TRBV15 and TRBJ2-7; D is ambiguous. In germline, CDR1 is LNHNV, CDR2 YYDKDF (reference sequence). CDR3 length: 14 residues. V was cut by 1 base and J by 0 bases, with 7 bases left in between. CDR3 in DNA: TGTGCCACCAGCAGAGGGGGTTACTCCTACGAGCAGTACTTC. Translating it yields CATSRGGYSYEQYF.

The gene calls are TRBV5-1 and TRBJ2-5; 9 nucleotides line up with TRBD2. Germline CDR1 and CDR2: SGHRS and YFSETQ. Trimming removed 4 bases from V and 9 bases from J; junction bases left unmatched: 22. The CDR3 extends over 18 amino acids. As DNA, the CDR3 is TGCGCCAGCAGCATTTTTACTGTAGCGGGAGATTGGTTGTCGGCCCAGTACTTC. Protein product: CASSIFTVAGDWLSAQYF.

The rearrangement uses TRBV12-5 and TRBJ1-2; TRBD1 aligns across 7 bases. The CDR3 extends over 13 amino acids. Germline loops: CDR1 LGHNT, CDR2 FRNRAP. Trimming took 8 bases from V and 7 from J; bases not matched to a gene: 10. In DNA, the CDR3 is TGTGCTAGTTCCTCCCAGGGGGGGGCTGGCTACACCTTC. This sequence encodes CASSSQGGAGYTF.

The rearrangement joins TRBV6-6 to TRBJ2-7; a weak D match, TRBD2 (6 bases). The CDR3 has 16 amino acids. Trimming pared 0 bases from V and 3 bases from J, leaving 15 bases between. Germline CDR1 and CDR2: MNHNY and SVGAGI (reference sequence). The CDR3 here is CASSYSSGGIIYEQYF. Here the CDR3 DNA reads TGTGCCAGCAGTTACTCGAGTGGAGGGATAATCTACGAGCAGTACTTC.

The chain recombines TRBV30 with TRBJ1-2, with D perhaps matching TRBD1 (5 bases). Trimming stripped 3 bases from V and 7 bases from J, with 12 bases between. This CDR3 contains 12 residues. Germline V gene data show CDR1 as GTSNPN and CDR2 as SVGIG (reference sequence). DNA of the CDR3: TGTGCCTGGAGCCCGGGGCGGAGTGGCTACACCTTC. Amino acids: CAWSPGRSGYTF.

This chain joins TRBV5-1 and TRBJ2-7, with D possibly matching TRBD2 (5 bases). Deletions cut 4 bases from V and 3 bases from J, with 5 bases between. Germline V gene sequence: CDR1 SGHRS, CDR2 YFSETQ. The CDR3 sequence is 11 residues long. The CDR3 DNA reads as TGCGCCAGCAGCGAGGGCTACGAGCAGTACTTC. Its protein is CASSEGYEQYF.

The chain has TRBV15 and TRBJ2-3, with 8 bases identical to TRBD2. V trimming: 3 bases; J trimming: 7 bases; junction bases outside the gene matches: 9. This CDR3 spans 15 amino acids. The germline CDR1 and CDR2 sequences are LNHNV and YYDKDF (reference sequence). CDR3 coding DNA: TGTGCCACCAGCAGGGAGCCAGCGGGGGATCATACGCAGTATTTT. Amino acid sequence: CATSREPAGDHTQYF.

The chain's CDR3 is CASTRVKDQPQHF. Here the CDR3 DNA reads TGTGCCAGTACCCGGGTTAAGGATCAGCCCCAGCATTTT. The genes are TRBV19 and TRBJ1-5; no definite D call. Germline V lookup: CDR1 LNHDA, CDR2 SQIVND (reference sequence). The CDR3 length is 13 residues. Trimming left V 7 bases short and J 5 bases short, with 12 bases between.

This clone occurred once. The V gene is TRBV7-2, the J gene TRBJ1-1; the match to TRBD1 covers 9 bases. This CDR3 is built from 15 residues. V lost 5 bases and J lost 6; bases outside the gene matches: 10. Looked up from germline, CDR1 is SGHTA and CDR2 is FQGNSA. The CDR3 here is CASSPPTGGPAEAFF. In nucleotides, the CDR3 is TGTGCCAGCAGCCCTCCTACAGGGGGCCCTGCTGAAGCTTTCTTT.

V gene TRBV7-3 combines with J gene TRBJ2-1; 9 bases match TRBD1. Germline lookup yields CDR1 SGHTA and CDR2 FQGTGA. This CDR3 region has 17 residues. Trimming removed 5 bases from V and 0 bases from J; junction bases left unmatched: 8. CDR3 amino acids: CASSRQGGGSSYNEQFF. Here the CDR3 DNA reads TGTGCCAGCAGCCGACAGGGGGGCGGGAGCTCCTACAATGAGCAGTTCTTC.